A single sample is the source of the 21 T cell receptor beta chains below, sequenced in a study of cytomegalovirus exposure and HLA in healthy donors. PCR primers comprised 60 Vbeta and 13 Jbeta primers. The protocol was immunoSEQ multiplex PCR, while the TCRdb copy is restricted to in-frame clones and leaves out a portion. The sample lists around 150,000 clones, about 81% seen once, with 1.5% to 2% in the top ten. Sequenced sample: PBMCs. All receptors come from a woman in her late teens or twenties in good health and CMV-seronegative.

A few counts support this clone. V is TRBV11-2 and J is TRBJ1-5; possible D gene TRBD1, 5 bases. The CDR3 is 15 amino acids. The germline CDR1 and CDR2 sequences are SGHAT and FQNNGV. V was shortened by 0 bases and J by 4 bases, with 10 bases between the two germline ends. The CDR3 region is CASSLDRGGNQPQHF. CDR3 DNA sequence: TGTGCCAGCAGCTTAGATCGGGGGGGAAATCAGCCCCAGCATTTT.

CDR3 in DNA: TGTGCCAGCCAGGGACAGGGTGGCACTGAAGCTTTCTTT. Its protein product is CASQGQGGTEAFF. This chain joins TRBV25-1 and TRBJ1-1; 9 bases line up with TRBD1. The junction had 5 bases not matched to a gene; V was cut back by 8 bases and J by 4 bases. The CDR3 loop spans 13 amino acids. Germline V gene data show CDR1 as MGHDK and CDR2 as SYGVNS.

The chain links TRBV6-1 to TRBJ1-5; 7 positions match TRBD1. Germline CDR1 and CDR2: MNHNS and SASEGT. Trimming at V came to 3 bases and at J to 7 bases, leaving 3 bases not matched to a gene. This CDR3 is 13 amino acids long. The CDR3 region has the DNA TGTGCCAGCAGTGACAACAGGGGCCAGCCCCAGCATTTT. This sequence encodes CASSDNRGQPQHF.

The chain recombines TRBV5-6 with TRBJ2-1; D gene ambiguous. The germline V and J ends were trimmed by 0 bases and 4 bases, with 8 bases remaining between them. Per germline, CDR1 SGHDT and CDR2 YYEEEE. This CDR3 has 14 residues. The CDR3 sequence: CASSLAGWYNEQFF. The CDR3, as DNA: TGTGCCAGCAGCTTGGCCGGGTGGTACAATGAGCAGTTCTTC.

The V call is TRBV9, the J call TRBJ1-1; possibly TRBD1 for D (5 bases). The CDR3 totals 14 residues. Germline V gene lookup returns CDR1 SGDLS and CDR2 YYNGEE. The ends were cut back, 3 bases at V and 0 bases at J, with 9 bases in the middle. The chain's CDR3 is CASSATVLNTEAFF. The CDR3 region has the DNA TGTGCCAGCAGCGCGACAGTATTGAACACTGAAGCTTTCTTT.

V is TRBV11-2 and J is TRBJ1-1; tentative D call: TRBD1 (6 bases). The CDR3 spans 15 residues. The germline V gene encodes CDR1 SGHAT and CDR2 FQNNGV. The V end lost 1 base, the J end lost 2 bases, and 11 bases lay between the germline ends. The CDR3 loop is CASSLVPGQNTEAFF. The DNA of the CDR3 is TGTGCCAGCAGCTTAGTCCCGGGACAAAACACTGAAGCTTTCTTT.

The chain has TRBV9 and TRBJ2-2, with TRBD1 matching over 8 bases. V gave up 0 bases and J gave up 4 bases; unmatched junction bases: 5. Germline CDR1 is SGDLS and CDR2 is YYNGEE. The CDR3 is 16 amino acids. In nucleotides, the CDR3 is TGTGCCAGCAGCGTAGTTTCAGGGGGCAGCACCGGGGAGCTGTTTTTT. This sequence encodes CASSVVSGGSTGELFF.

The gene calls are TRBV7-9 and TRBJ2-7; tentative D call: TRBD1 (6 bases). The ends were cut back, 3 bases at V and 3 bases at J, with 18 bases in the middle. The V gene's germline CDR1 is SEHNR and CDR2 FQNEAQ (reference sequence). This CDR3 comprises 16 residues. The CDR3: CASSLSRGPSLYEQYF. The DNA of the CDR3 is TGTGCCAGCAGCTTGTCCAGGGGACCAAGTCTCTACGAGCAGTACTTC.

V gene TRBV2 combines with J gene TRBJ1-5, with 8 bases that match TRBD1. The germline V gene encodes CDR1 SNHLY and CDR2 FYNNEI. This CDR3 is 14 amino acids long. Unmatched junction bases numbered 1, after V lost 5 bases and J lost 1 base. In nucleotides, the CDR3 is TGTGCCAGCAGTCGGACAGGGAGCAATCAGCCCCAGCATTTT. This codes for CASSRTGSNQPQHF.

V gene TRBV5-5 combines with J gene TRBJ2-7; 12 bases are a match to TRBD2. Germline V gene lookup returns CDR1 SGHKS and CDR2 YYEKEE (reference sequence). Losses at the gene ends were 1 base for V and 0 bases for J; bases not matched to a gene: 8. The CDR3 is made up of 18 amino acids. The CDR3 is CASSLLPSGRAVSYEQYF. The CDR3 bases are TGTGCCAGCAGCTTGTTGCCTAGCGGGAGGGCCGTCTCCTACGAGCAGTACTTC.

This chain uses TRBV4-1 with TRBJ1-6; no definite D call. The CDR3 length is 16 residues. V dropped 1 base and J dropped 6 bases, with 13 bases sitting between them. CDR1 is MGHRA, CDR2 YSYEKL, per germline. The chain's CDR3 is CASSQAQAGLNSPLHF. The CDR3 coding sequence is TGCGCCAGCAGCCAAGCCCAGGCAGGACTTAATTCACCCCTCCACTTT.

The V call is TRBV5-4, the J call TRBJ2-5; 7 nucleotides match TRBD2. The CDR3 consists of 15 residues. Per the germline V gene, CDR1 is SGHNT and CDR2 is YYREEE (reference sequence). V was clipped by 0 bases and J by 5 bases; unmatched bases: 7. Written as DNA, the CDR3 is TGTGCCAGCAGCTTGGGCGGGAGAGAGAAGGAGACCCAGTACTTC. Translating gives CASSLGGREKETQYF.

The chain links TRBV25-1 to TRBJ1-5; 8 positions agree with TRBD1. Germline assignment: CDR1 MGHDK and CDR2 SYGVNS. This CDR3 is built from 17 residues. V trimming: 6 bases; J trimming: 6 bases; junction bases outside the gene matches: 16. The CDR3 protein is CASSPGQATGVGQPQHF. DNA for the CDR3: TGTGCCAGCAGCCCGGGACAGGCTACAGGCGTCGGTCAGCCCCAGCATTTT.

The gene calls are TRBV7-7 and TRBJ2-3; 9 nucleotides agree with TRBD2. V shed 3 bases and J 5 bases; nucleotides not matched to a gene: 9. CDR1 and CDR2 (germline): SSHAT, FNYEAQ (reference sequence). The CDR3 is made up of 16 amino acids. The CDR3 sequence: CASSFRAGGQGDTQYF. As DNA, the CDR3 is TGTGCCAGCAGCTTCAGGGCGGGGGGGCAGGGAGATACGCAGTATTTT.

This clone was found a few times. V and J are TRBV6-1 and TRBJ2-7, with 13 bases matching TRBD2. The V gene's germline CDR1 is MNHNS and CDR2 SASEGT. There are 14 residues in the CDR3. V shed 5 bases and J 4 bases; nucleotides not matched to a gene: 2. CDR3 protein: CASSSGLAGYEQYF. The CDR3 DNA is TGTGCCAGCAGTTCGGGACTAGCGGGGTACGAGCAGTACTTC.

V and J are TRBV6-6 and TRBJ1-4, with 9 bases matching TRBD1. The CDR3 covers 14 residues. Germline loops: CDR1 MNHNY, CDR2 SVGAGI (reference sequence). The junction had 7 bases not matched to a gene; V was cut back by 6 bases and J by 8 bases. The CDR3 is CASSRRDREEKLFF. CDR3 sequence (DNA): TGTGCCAGCAGCCGCCGGGACAGGGAAGAAAAACTGTTTTTT.

V is TRBV6-1 and J is TRBJ1-1, with unresolved D. Between the trimmed V and J ends, which lost 4 bases and 5 bases, there was a span of 8 bases. The CDR3 is 12 amino acids. Germline assignment: CDR1 MNHNS and CDR2 SASEGT. The CDR3 protein is CASSAAGTEAFF. DNA of the CDR3: TGTGCCAGCAGTGCCGCGGGGACTGAAGCTTTCTTT.

The chain has TRBV11-2 and TRBJ1-3, with D hard to call. The V end was cut by 1 base, the J end by 8 bases, with 12 bases between. In germline, CDR1 is SGHAT, CDR2 FQNNGV. The CDR3 loop spans 14 amino acids. CDR3: CASSLGGRRDTIYF. CDR3 coding DNA: TGTGCCAGCAGCTTAGGCGGTCGGAGGGACACCATATATTTT.

The chain uses TRBV10-1 and TRBJ1-3; 7 bases agree with TRBD1. CDR1 and CDR2 from the germline V gene are WNHNN and SYGVQD (reference sequence). The CDR3 has 14 residues. Trimming at V came to 6 bases and at J to 2 bases, leaving 4 bases not matched to a gene. The CDR3 is CASSHGQAGNTIYF. CDR3 nucleotide sequence: TGCGCCAGCAGCCACGGACAGGCTGGAAACACCATATATTTT.

The chain joins TRBV2 to TRBJ1-1, with D unclear. CDR3 length: 12 amino acids. V was shortened by 5 bases and J by 1 base, with 5 bases between the two germline ends. Germline lookup yields CDR1 SNHLY and CDR2 FYNNEI. CDR3 sequence: CASSSQNTEAFF. The DNA for the CDR3 is TGTGCCAGCAGTTCACAGAACACTGAAGCTTTCTTT.

The V call is TRBV30, the J call TRBJ2-1; D unresolved. V lost 3 bases and J 8 bases, leaving 17 bases between the germline ends. CDR1 GTSNPN and CDR2 SVGIG come from the germline V gene (reference sequence). The CDR3 is made up of 14 amino acids. The CDR3 spells CAWSAAVGLDEQFF. The DNA of the CDR3 is TGTGCCTGGAGCGCCGCCGTTGGGCTCGATGAGCAGTTCTTC.